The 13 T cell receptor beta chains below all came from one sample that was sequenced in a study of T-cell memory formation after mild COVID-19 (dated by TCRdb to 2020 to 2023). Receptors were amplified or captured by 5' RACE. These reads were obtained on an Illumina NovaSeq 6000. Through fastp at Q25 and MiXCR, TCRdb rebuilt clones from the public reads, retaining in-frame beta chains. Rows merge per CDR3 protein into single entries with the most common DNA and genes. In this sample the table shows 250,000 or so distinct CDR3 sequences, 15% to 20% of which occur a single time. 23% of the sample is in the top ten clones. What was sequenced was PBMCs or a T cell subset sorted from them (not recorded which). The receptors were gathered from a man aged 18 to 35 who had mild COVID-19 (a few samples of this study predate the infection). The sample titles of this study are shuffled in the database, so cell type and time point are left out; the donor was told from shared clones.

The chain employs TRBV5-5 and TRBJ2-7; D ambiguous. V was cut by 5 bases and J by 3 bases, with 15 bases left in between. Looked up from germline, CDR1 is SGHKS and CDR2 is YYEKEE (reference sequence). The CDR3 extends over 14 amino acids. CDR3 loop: CASRQTSSFYEQYV. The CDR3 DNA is TGTGCCAGCAGACAAACCTCAAGCTTCTACGAGCAGTACGTC.

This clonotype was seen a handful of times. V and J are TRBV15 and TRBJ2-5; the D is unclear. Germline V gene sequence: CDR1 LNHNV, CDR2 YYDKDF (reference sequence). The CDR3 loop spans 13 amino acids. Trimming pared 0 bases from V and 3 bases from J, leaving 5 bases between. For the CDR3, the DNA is TGTGCCACCAGCAGAGATCGGGAAGAGACCCAGTACTTC. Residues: CATSRDREETQYF. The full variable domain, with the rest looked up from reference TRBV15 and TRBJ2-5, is DAMVIQNPRYQVTQFGKPVTLSCSQTLNHNVMYWYQQKSSQAPKLLFHYYDKDFNNEADTPDNFQSRRPNTSFCFLDIRSPGLGDTAMYLCATSRDREETQYFGPGTRLLVL.

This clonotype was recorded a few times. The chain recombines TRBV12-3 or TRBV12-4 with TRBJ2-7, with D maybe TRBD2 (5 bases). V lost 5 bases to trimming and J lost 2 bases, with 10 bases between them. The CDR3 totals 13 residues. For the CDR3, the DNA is TGTGCCAGCAGTAGAGGGCCGACCTACGAGCAGTACTTC. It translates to CASSRGPTYEQYF.

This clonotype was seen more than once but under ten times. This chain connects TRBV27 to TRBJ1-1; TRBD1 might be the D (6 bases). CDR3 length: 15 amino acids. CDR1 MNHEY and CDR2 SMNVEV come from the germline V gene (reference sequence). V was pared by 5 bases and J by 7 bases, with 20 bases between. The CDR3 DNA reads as TGTGCCAGCAGTCAACTGGGGGCCTTCGGGAGTGAAGCTTTCTTT. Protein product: CASSQLGAFGSEAFF.

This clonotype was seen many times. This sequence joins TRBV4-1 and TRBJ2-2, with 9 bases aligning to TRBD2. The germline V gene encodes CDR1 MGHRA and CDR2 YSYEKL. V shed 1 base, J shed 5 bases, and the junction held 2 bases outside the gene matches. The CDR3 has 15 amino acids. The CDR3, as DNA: TGCGCCAGCAGCCAAGGCCTAGCGGGGACCGGGGAGCTGTTTTTT. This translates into CASSQGLAGTGELFF.

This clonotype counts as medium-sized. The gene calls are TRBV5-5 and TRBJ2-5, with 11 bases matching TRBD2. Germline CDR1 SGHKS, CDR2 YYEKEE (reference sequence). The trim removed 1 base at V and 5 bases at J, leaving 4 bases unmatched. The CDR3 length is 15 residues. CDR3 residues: CASSLFSGGAETQYF. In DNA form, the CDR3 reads TGTGCCAGCAGCTTGTTTAGCGGGGGGGCCGAGACCCAGTACTTC.

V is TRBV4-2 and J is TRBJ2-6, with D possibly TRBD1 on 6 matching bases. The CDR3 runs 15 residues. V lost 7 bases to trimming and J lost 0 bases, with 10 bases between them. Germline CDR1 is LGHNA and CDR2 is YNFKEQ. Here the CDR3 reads CASNGQNSGANVLTF. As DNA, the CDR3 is TGTGCCAGCAACGGACAGAACTCTGGGGCCAACGTCCTGACTTTC.

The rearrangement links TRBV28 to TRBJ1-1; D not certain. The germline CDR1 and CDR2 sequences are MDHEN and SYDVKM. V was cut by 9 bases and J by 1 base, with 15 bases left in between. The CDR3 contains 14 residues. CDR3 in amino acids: CASGVGSANTEAFF. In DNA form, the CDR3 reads TGTGCCAGTGGTGTGGGATCCGCGAACACTGAAGCTTTCTTT.

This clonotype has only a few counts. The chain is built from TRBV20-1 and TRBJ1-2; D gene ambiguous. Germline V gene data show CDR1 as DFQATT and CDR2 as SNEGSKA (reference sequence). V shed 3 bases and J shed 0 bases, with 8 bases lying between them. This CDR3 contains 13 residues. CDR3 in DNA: TGCAGTGCTAGTGCAGGAGCTAACTATGGCTACACCTTC. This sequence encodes CSASAGANYGYTF.

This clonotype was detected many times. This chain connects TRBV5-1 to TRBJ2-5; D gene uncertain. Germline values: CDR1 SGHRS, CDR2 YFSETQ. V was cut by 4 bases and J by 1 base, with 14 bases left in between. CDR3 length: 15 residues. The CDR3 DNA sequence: TGCGCCAGCAGCCCGCAAGGTCGGGTCCAAGAGACCCAGTACTTC. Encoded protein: CASSPQGRVQETQYF.

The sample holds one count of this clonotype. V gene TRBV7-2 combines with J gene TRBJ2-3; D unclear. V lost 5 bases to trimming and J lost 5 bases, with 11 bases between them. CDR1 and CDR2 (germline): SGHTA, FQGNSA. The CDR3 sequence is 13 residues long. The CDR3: CASSPRTIDTQYF. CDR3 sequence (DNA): TGTGCCAGCAGCCCAAGGACGATAGATACGCAGTATTTT.

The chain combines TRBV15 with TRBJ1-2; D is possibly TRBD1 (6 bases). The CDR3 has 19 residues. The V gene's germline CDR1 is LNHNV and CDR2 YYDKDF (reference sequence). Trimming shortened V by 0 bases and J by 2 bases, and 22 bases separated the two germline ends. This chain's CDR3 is CATSRDSLPQQGTNYGYTF. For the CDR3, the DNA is TGTGCCACCAGCAGAGATTCTTTACCCCAACAAGGGACAAACTATGGCTACACCTTC. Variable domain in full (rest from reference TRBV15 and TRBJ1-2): DAMVIQNPRYQVTQFGKPVTLSCSQTLNHNVMYWYQQKSSQAPKLLFHYYDKDFNNEADTPDNFQSRRPNTSFCFLDIRSPGLGDTAMYLCATSRDSLPQQGTNYGYTFGSGTRLTVV.

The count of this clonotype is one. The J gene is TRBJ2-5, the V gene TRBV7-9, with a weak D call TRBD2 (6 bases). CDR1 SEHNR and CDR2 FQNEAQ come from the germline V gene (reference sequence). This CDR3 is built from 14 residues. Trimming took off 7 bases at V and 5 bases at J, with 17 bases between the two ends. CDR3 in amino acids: CASTHGAGSETQYF. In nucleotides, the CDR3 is TGTGCCAGCACTCACGGGGCGGGGAGCGAGACCCAGTACTTC.